The clone carrying this T cell receptor (beta chain) was found a few times. The CDR3 runs 16 residues. Germline V gives CDR1 MRHNA, CDR2 SNTAGT. Trimming at V came to 5 bases and at J to 0 bases, leaving 8 bases not matched to a gene. This sample was taken from a study of T cell changes during pregnancy in multiple sclerosis. Only in-frame clones appear in the TCRdb table, and some are missing; sequencing was by immunoSEQ multiplex PCR. The sample yields about 59,000 clones, about 92% seen once. Sequenced material: peripheral blood, taken in the first trimester of pregnancy. The receptor was isolated from a female donor with multiple sclerosis, enrolled in a pregnancy study. V is TRBV6-4 and J is TRBJ2-3; the match to TRBD2 covers 7 bases. CDR3 sequence: CASSQNLADSTDTQYF. CDR3 DNA sequence: TGTGCCAGCAGTCAAAACCTAGCGGATAGCACAGATACGCAGTATTTT.